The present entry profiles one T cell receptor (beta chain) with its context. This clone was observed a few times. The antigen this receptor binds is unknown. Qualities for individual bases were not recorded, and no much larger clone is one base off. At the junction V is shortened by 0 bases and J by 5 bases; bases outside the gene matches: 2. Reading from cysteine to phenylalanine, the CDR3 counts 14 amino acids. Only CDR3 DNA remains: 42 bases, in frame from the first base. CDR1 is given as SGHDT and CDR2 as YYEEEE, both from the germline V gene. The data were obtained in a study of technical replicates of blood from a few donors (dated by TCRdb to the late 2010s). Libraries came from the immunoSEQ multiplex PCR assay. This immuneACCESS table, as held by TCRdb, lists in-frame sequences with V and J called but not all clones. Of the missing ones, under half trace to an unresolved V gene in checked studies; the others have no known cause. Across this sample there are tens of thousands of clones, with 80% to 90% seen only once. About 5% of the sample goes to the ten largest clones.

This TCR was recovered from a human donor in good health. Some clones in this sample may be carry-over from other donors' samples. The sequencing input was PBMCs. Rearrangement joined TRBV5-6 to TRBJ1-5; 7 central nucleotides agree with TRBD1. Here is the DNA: TGTGCCAGCAGCTTGGGACAGGGCCATCAGCCCCAGCATTTT. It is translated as CASSLGQGHQPQHF.